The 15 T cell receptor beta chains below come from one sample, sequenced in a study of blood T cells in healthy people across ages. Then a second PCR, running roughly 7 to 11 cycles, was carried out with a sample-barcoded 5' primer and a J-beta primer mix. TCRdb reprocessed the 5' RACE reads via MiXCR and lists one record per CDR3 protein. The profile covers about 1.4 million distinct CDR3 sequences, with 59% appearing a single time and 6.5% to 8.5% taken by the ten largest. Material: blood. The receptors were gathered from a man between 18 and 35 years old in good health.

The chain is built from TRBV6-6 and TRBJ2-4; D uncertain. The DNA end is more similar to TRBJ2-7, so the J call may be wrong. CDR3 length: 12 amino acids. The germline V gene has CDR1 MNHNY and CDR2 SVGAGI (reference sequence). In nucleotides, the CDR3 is TGTGCCAGCAGTTACGAGACCTACGAGCAGTACTTC. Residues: CASSYETYEQYF.

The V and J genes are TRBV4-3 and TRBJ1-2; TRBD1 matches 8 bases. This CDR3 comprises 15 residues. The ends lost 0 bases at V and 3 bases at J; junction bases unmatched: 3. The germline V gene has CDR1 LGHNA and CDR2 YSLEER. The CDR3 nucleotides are TGCGCCAGCAGCCAAGAGCACAGGGGGTACTATGGCTACACCTTC. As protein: CASSQEHRGYYGYTF.

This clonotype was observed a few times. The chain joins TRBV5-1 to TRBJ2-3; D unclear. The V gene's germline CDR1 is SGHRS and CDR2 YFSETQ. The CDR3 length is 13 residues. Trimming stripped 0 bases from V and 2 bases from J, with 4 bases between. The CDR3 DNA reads TGCGCCAGCAGCTTGGCGGCCACAGATACGCAGTATTTT. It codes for CASSLAATDTQYF. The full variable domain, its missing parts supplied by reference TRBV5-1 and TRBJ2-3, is KAGVTQTPRYLIKTRGQQVTLSCSPISGHRSVSWYQQTPGQGLQFLFEYFSETQRNKGNFPGRFSGRQFSNSRSEMNVSTLELGDSALYLCASSLAATDTQYFGPGTRLTVL.

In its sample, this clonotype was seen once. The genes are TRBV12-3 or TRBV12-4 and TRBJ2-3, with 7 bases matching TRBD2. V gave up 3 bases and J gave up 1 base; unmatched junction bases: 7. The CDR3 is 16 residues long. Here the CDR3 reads CASSFRRGRGTDTQYF. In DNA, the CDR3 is TGTGCCAGCAGTTTTAGGCGGGGGAGGGGCACAGATACGCAGTATTTT.

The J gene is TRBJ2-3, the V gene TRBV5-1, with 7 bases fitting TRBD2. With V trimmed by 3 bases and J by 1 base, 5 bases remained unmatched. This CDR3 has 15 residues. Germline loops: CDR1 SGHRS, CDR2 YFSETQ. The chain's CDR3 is CASSSRDYGTDTQYF. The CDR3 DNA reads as TGCGCCAGCAGCTCCCGGGACTATGGCACAGATACGCAGTATTTT.

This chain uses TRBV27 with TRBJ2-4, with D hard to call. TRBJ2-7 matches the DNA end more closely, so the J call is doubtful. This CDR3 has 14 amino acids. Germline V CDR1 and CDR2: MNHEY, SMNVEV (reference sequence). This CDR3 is CASSLGPTDYEQYF. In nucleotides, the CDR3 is TGTGCCAGCAGTTTGGGTCCCACAGATTACGAGCAGTACTTC.

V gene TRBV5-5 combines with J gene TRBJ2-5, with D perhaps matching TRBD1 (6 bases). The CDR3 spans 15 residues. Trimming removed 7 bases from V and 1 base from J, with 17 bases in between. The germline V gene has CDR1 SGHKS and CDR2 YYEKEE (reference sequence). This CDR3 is CASSVALDSQETQYF. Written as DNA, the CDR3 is TGTGCCAGCTCCGTGGCGCTGGACAGCCAAGAGACCCAGTACTTC.

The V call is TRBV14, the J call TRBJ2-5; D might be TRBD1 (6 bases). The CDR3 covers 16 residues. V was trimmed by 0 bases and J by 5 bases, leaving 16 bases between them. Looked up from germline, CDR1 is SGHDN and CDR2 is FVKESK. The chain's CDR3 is CASSQDRGDALETQYF. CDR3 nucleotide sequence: TGTGCCAGCAGCCAAGACAGGGGAGATGCTTTGGAGACCCAGTACTTC.

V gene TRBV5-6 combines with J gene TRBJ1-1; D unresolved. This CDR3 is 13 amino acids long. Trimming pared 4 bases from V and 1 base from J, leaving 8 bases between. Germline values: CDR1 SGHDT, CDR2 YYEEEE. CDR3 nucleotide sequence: TGTGCCAGCAGCGATCCAGCGAACACTGAAGCTTTCTTT. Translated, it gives CASSDPANTEAFF.

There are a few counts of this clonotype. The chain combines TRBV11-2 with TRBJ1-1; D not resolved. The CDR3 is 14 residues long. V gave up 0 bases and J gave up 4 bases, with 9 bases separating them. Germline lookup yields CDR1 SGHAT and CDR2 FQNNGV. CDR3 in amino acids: CASSLEFSSTEAFF. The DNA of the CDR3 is TGTGCCAGCAGCTTAGAGTTTTCGTCCACTGAAGCTTTCTTT. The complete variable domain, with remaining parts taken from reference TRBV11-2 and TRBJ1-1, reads EAGVAQSPRYKIIEKRQSVAFWCNPISGHATLYWYQQILGQGPKLLIQFQNNGVVDDSQLPKDRFSAERLKGVDSTLKIQPAKLEDSAVYLCASSLEFSSTEAFFGQGTRLTVV.

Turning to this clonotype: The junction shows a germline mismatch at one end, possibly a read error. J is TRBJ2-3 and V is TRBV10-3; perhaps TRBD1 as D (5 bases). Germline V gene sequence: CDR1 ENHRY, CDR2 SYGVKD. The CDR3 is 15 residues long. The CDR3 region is CAISGEGDKSDMQYF. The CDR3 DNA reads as TGTGCCATCAGTGGGGAAGGGGATAAGTCAGATATGCAGTATTTT.

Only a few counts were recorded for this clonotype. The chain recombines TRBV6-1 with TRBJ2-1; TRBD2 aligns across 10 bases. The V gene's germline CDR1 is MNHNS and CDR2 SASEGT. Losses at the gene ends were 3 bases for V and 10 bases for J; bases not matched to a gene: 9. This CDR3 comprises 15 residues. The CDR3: CASSDGLAGVYEQFF. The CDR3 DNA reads TGTGCCAGCAGTGACGGGCTAGCGGGAGTCTACGAGCAGTTCTTC.

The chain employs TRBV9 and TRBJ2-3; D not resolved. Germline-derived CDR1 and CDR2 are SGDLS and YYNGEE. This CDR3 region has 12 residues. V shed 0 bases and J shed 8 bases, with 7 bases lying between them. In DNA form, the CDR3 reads TGTGCCAGCAGCGTAGATTGGGGTACGCAGTATTTT. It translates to CASSVDWGTQYF.

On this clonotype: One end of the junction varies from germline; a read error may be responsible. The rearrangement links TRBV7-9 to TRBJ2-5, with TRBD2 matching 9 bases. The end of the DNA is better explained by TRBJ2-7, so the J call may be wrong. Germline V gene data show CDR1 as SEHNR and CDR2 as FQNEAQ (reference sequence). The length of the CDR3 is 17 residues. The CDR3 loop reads CASSPGDSGGSSHEQYF. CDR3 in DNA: TGTGCCAGCAGCCCGGGGGATAGCGGGGGCTCCTCCCACGAGCAGTACTTC.

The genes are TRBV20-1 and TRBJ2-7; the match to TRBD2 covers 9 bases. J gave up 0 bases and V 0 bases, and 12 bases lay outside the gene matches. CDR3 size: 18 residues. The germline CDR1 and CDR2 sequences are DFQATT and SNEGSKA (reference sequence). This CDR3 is CSARDFRASGKSSYEQYF. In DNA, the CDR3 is TGCAGTGCTAGAGATTTTCGGGCTAGCGGGAAGAGCTCCTACGAGCAGTACTTC.